These 14 T cell receptor beta chains were sequenced from one sample in a study of human versus mouse CDR3 diversity and MHC coevolution. The table came from immunoSEQ multiplex PCR; TCRdb's copy has only in-frame clones and leaves some out. The sample yields 60,000 to 95,000 clones, about nine tenths seen once. Material for sequencing was naive CD4+ T cells from blood. Subset reported: CD45RO-negative CD62L-positive naive CD4 T cells. All receptors come from a person aged 25 to 75 in good health.

V usage is TRBV7-9 and J usage is TRBJ2-1; 15 positions agree with TRBD2. J was trimmed by 9 bases and V by 4 bases; bases with no gene match: 7. The CDR3 length is 16 residues. CDR1 is SEHNR and CDR2 is FQNEAQ in the germline V gene (reference sequence). CDR3 nucleotides: TGTGCCAGCAGCTCCCGTGGACTAGCGGGAGGGGGTGAGCAGTTCTTC. It encodes CASSSRGLAGGGEQFF.

This clone turned up a few times. The rearrangement uses TRBV6-1 and TRBJ2-1, with D perhaps TRBD1 (7 bases). Trimming took off 1 base at V and 6 bases at J, with 16 bases between the two ends. In germline, CDR1 is MNHNS, CDR2 SASEGT. This CDR3 has 16 amino acids. CDR3 bases: TGTGCCAGCAGTGAAGTCGGCAGGGGGAGGTCCAATGAGCAGTTCTTC. It codes for CASSEVGRGRSNEQFF.

The rearrangement joins TRBV6-4 to TRBJ1-5; 7 bases line up with TRBD1. The CDR3 spans 13 residues. Germline CDR1 is MRHNA and CDR2 is SNTAGT. The junction had 3 bases not matched to a gene; V was cut back by 5 bases and J by 5 bases. The CDR3 coding sequence is TGTGCCAGCAGTCGGAGGGGGCATCAGCCCCAGCATTTT. Translation gives CASSRRGHQPQHF.

The genes are TRBV29-1 and TRBJ1-4; D is perhaps TRBD1 (6 bases). The germline V gene has CDR1 SQVTM and CDR2 ANQGSEA. The V end was cut by 1 base, the J end by 7 bases, with 10 bases between. The CDR3 spans 13 residues. CDR3 nucleotide sequence: TGCAGCGTTGAAGTACAGGGAAGTGAAAAACTGTTTTTT. Protein sequence: CSVEVQGSEKLFF.

With respect to this clone: The same CDR3 arises from other DNA sequences in this sample as well. The genes are TRBV2 and TRBJ1-4; D is possibly TRBD1 (5 bases). The CDR3 contains 14 residues. The germline V gene encodes CDR1 SNHLY and CDR2 FYNNEI. V lost 3 bases and J lost 5, with 10 bases in between. CDR3 coding DNA: TGTGCCAGCAGTGACGTCTGGGGCAATGAAAAACTGTTTTTT. It codes for CASSDVWGNEKLFF.

Here the CDR3 reads CASSLRVNQPQHF. The CDR3, as DNA: TGTGCCAGCAGCTTACGGGTAAATCAGCCCCAGCATTTT. The V and J genes are TRBV13 and TRBJ1-5, with D unclear. The germline V and J ends were trimmed by 2 bases and 4 bases, with 6 bases remaining between them. The germline V gene encodes CDR1 PRHDT and CDR2 FYEKMQ (reference sequence). The length of the CDR3 is 13 residues. The full variable domain, with the rest looked up from reference TRBV13 and TRBJ1-5, is AAGVIQSPRHLIKEKRETATLKCYPIPRHDTVYWYQQGPGQDPQFLISFYEKMQSDKGSIPDRFSAQQFSDYHSELNMSSLELGDSALYFCASSLRVNQPQHFGDGTRLSIL.

The chain carries TRBV19 and TRBJ1-1; TRBD1 matches 8 bases. The V gene's germline CDR1 is LNHDA and CDR2 SQIVND (reference sequence). V trimming: 6 bases; J trimming: 3 bases; junction bases outside the gene matches: 3. The CDR3 covers 13 residues. CDR3 loop: CASRTGADTEAFF. DNA for the CDR3: TGTGCCAGTAGGACAGGGGCTGACACTGAAGCTTTCTTT.

This chain joins TRBV6-6 and TRBJ2-2; 10 bases are a match to TRBD1. The germline CDR1 and CDR2 sequences are MNHNY and SVGAGI (reference sequence). With V trimmed by 6 bases and J by 4 bases, 5 bases remained unmatched. The CDR3 runs to 15 residues. The DNA for the CDR3 is TGTGCCAGCAGGACAGGGGGCGGCAGCACCGGGGAGCTGTTTTTT. Amino acids: CASRTGGGSTGELFF.

The chain uses TRBV30 and TRBJ1-1, with TRBD1 matching over 8 bases. Per germline, CDR1 GTSNPN and CDR2 SVGIG (reference sequence). The CDR3 spans 12 residues. V was clipped by 8 bases and J by 5 bases; unmatched bases: 7. CDR3 nucleotide sequence: TGTGCCCGTGACAGGGGAAGTACTGAAGCTTTCTTT. Translation: CARDRGSTEAFF.

V gene TRBV5-1 combines with J gene TRBJ1-5; 8 nucleotides match TRBD1. Germline loops: CDR1 SGHRS, CDR2 YFSETQ. J lost 9 bases, V lost 4 bases, and 9 bases had no gene match. The CDR3 is 14 residues long. CDR3 sequence: CASSPGQEGRPQHF. The CDR3 nucleotides read TGCGCCAGCAGCCCGGGACAGGAGGGTCGGCCCCAGCATTTT.

The rearrangement links TRBV6-5 to TRBJ1-2, with a possible D match to TRBD1 (6 bases). This CDR3 has 13 residues. The V and J ends lost 4 bases and 6 bases respectively, with 12 bases between them. Per the germline V gene, CDR1 is MNHEY and CDR2 is SVGAGI. The CDR3: CASSSLWTDGYTF. CDR3 nucleotides: TGTGCCAGCAGTTCGCTCTGGACAGATGGCTACACCTTC.

Concerning this clone: At one end the junction does not follow the germline gene, possibly because of a read error. Other nucleotide sequences from this sample produce the same CDR3. The J gene is TRBJ1-1, the V gene TRBV18; a possible D gene is TRBD1 (6 bases). The CDR3 sequence is 14 residues long. Germline values: CDR1 KGHSH, CDR2 LQKENI. The CDR3 coding sequence is TGCGCCAGCTCACCAGGGGCAGTGAACACTGAAGCTTTCTTT. Encoded protein: CASSPGAVNTEAFF. Based on the CDR3 plus reference TRBV18 and TRBJ1-1, the full variable domain is NAGVMQNPRHLVRRRGQEARLRCSPMKGHSHVYWYRQLPEEGLKFMVYLQKENIIDESGMPKERFSAEFPKEGPSILRIQQVVRGDSAAYFCASSPGAVNTEAFFGQGTRLTVV.

The CDR3 sequence: CATSPRQRGTYEQYF. In DNA form, the CDR3 reads TGTGCCACCAGCCCGCGTCAGCGGGGGACCTACGAGCAGTACTTC. This sequence joins TRBV15 and TRBJ2-7; the match to TRBD2 covers 8 bases. The CDR3 runs to 15 residues. J gave up 2 bases and V 5 bases, and 8 bases lay outside the gene matches. Germline V gene sequence: CDR1 LNHNV, CDR2 YYDKDF (reference sequence).

The chain is built from TRBV30 and TRBJ2-3; the D gene is possibly TRBD2 (7 bases). Trimming pared 0 bases from V and 6 bases from J, leaving 13 bases between. The CDR3 totals 14 residues. CDR1 is GTSNPN, CDR2 SVGIG, per germline (reference sequence). The DNA for the CDR3 is TGTGCCTGGAGTGTAGGCGGGGGCCAGGATACGCAGTATTTT. This translates into CAWSVGGGQDTQYF. Full variable domain (outside the CDR3, taken from reference TRBV30 and TRBJ2-3): SQTIHQWPATLVQPVGSPLSLECTVEGTSNPNLYWYRQAAGRGLQLLFYSVGIGQISSEVPQNLSASRPQDRQFILSSKKLLLSDSGFYLCAWSVGGGQDTQYFGPGTRLTVL.